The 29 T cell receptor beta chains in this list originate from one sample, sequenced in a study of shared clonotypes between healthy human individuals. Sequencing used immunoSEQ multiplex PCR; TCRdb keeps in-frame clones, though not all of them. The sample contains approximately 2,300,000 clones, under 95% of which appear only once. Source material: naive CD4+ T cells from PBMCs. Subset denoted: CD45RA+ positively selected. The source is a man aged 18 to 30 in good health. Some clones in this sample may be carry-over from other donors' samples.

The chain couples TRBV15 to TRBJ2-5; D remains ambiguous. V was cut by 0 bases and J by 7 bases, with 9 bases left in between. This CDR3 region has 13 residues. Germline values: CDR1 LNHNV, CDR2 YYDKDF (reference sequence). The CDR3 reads CATSREEPGTQYF. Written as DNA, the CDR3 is TGTGCCACCAGCAGAGAAGAACCTGGGACCCAGTACTTC. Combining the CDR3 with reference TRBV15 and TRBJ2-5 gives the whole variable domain DAMVIQNPRYQVTQFGKPVTLSCSQTLNHNVMYWYQQKSSQAPKLLFHYYDKDFNNEADTPDNFQSRRPNTSFCFLDIRSPGLGDTAMYLCATSREEPGTQYFGPGTRLLVL.

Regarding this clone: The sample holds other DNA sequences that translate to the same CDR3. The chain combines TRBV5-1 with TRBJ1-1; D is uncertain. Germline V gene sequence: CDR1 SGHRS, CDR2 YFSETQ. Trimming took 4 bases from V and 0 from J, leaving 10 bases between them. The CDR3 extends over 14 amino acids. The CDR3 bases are TGCGCCAGCAGCGGTACGACTGTGAACACTGAAGCTTTCTTT. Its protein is CASSGTTVNTEAFF.

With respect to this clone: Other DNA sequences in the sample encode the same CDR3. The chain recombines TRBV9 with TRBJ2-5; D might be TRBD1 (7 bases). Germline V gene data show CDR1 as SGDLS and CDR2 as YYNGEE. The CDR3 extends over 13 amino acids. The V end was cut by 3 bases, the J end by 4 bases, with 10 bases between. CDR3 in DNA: TGTGCCAGCAGCGCTCAGGGGGGAGAGACCCAGTACTTC. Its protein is CASSAQGGETQYF.

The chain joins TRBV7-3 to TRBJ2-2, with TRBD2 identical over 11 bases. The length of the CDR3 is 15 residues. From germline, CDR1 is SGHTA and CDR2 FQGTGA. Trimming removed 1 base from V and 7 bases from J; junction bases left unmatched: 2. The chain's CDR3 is CASSLMGLADGELFF. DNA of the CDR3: TGTGCCAGCAGCTTAATGGGACTAGCGGACGGGGAGCTGTTTTTT.

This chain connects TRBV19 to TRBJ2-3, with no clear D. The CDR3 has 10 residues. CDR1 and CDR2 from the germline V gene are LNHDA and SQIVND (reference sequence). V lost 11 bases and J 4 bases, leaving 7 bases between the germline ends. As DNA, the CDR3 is TGTGCCTCAGGCCCAGATACGCAGTATTTT. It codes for CASGPDTQYF.

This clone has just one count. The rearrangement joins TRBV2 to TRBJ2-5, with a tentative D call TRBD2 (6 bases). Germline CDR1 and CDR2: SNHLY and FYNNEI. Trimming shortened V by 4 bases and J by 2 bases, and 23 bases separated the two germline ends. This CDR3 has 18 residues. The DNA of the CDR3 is TGTGCCAGCAGTGCGCCGGGGAGCGGGTCAACGAGGCAAGAGACCCAGTACTTC. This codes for CASSAPGSGSTRQETQYF.

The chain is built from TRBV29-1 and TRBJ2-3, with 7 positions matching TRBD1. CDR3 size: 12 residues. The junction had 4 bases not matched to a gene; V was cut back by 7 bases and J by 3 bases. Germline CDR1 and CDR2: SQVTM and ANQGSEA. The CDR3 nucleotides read TGCAGCGGAGGGACAGCGACAGATACGCAGTATTTT. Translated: CSGGTATDTQYF.

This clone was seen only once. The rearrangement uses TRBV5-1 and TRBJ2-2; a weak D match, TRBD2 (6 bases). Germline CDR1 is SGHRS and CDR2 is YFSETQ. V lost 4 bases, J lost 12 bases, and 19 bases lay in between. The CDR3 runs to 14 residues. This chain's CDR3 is CASSPSGDRGQLFF. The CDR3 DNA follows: TGCGCCAGCAGCCCTTCGGGGGATCGTGGACAGCTGTTTTTT.

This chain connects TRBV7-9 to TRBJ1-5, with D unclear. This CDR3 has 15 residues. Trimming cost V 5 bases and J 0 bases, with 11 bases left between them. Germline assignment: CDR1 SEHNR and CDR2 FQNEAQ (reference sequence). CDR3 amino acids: CASSAGLSSNQPQHF. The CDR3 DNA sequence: TGTGCCAGCAGCGCAGGACTATCTAGCAATCAGCCCCAGCATTTT.

CDR3 sequence reads: CASSEGDDRGRGYTF. The CDR3 DNA reads TGTGCCAGCAGTGAAGGGGATGACAGGGGGCGAGGCTACACCTTC. The chain employs TRBV6-1 and TRBJ1-2, with 10 nucleotides matching TRBD1. The CDR3 runs 15 residues. Germline CDR1 reads MNHNS; CDR2 reads SASEGT. V was pared by 1 base and J by 8 bases, with 7 bases of the junction left unmatched.

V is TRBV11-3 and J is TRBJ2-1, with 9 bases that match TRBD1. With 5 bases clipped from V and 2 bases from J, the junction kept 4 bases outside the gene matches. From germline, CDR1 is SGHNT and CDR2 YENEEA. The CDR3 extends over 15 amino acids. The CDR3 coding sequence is TGTGCCAGCAGCGCCAGACAGGGGGCCTACAATGAGCAGTTCTTC. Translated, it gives CASSARQGAYNEQFF.

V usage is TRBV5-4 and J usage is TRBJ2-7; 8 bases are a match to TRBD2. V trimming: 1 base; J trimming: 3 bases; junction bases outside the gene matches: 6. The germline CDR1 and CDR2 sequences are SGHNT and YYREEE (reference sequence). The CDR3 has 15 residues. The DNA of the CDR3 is TGTGCCAGCAGCTTGATGGGTAGCGGGATCTACGAGCAGTACTTC. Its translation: CASSLMGSGIYEQYF.

The CDR3 DNA reads TGTGCCAGCAGCCGACAGCCTCAAGAGACCCAGTACTTC. Amino acid sequence: CASSRQPQETQYF. This chain joins TRBV7-8 and TRBJ2-5; D perhaps matches TRBD1 (5 bases). Trimming took 5 bases from V and 2 from J, leaving 9 bases between them. CDR1 is SGHVS and CDR2 is FQNEAQ in the germline V gene. The CDR3 covers 13 residues.

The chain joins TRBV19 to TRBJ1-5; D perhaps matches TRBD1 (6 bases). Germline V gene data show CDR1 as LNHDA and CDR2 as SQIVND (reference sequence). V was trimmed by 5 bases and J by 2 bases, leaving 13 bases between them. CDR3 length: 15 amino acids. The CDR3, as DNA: TGTGCCAGTAGTTTAACAGGGTTTGGCAATCAGCCCCAGCATTTT. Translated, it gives CASSLTGFGNQPQHF.

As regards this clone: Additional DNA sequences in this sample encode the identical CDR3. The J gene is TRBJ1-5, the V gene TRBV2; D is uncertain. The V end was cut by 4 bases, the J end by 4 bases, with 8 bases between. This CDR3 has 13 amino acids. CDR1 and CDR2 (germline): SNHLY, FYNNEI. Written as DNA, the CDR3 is TGTGCCAGCAGTGCGTCCCGTAATCAGCCCCAGCATTTT. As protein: CASSASRNQPQHF. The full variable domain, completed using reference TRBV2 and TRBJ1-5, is EPEVTQTPSHQVTQMGQEVILRCVPISNHLYFYWYRQILGQKVEFLVSFYNNEISEKSEIFDDQFSVERPDGSNFTLKIRSTKLEDSAMYFCASSASRNQPQHFGDGTRLSIL.

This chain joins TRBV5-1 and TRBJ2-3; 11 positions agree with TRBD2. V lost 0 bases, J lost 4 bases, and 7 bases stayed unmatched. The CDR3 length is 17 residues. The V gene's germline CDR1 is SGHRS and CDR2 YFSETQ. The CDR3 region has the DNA TGCGCCAGCAGCTTGGGGACTAGCGGGCGCTACCCAGATACGCAGTATTTT. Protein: CASSLGTSGRYPDTQYF.

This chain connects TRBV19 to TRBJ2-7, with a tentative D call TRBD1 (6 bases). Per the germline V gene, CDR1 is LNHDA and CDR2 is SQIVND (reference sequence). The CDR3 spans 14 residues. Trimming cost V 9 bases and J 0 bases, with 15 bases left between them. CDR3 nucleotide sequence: TGTGCCAGCAGATTGACAGGTAGCTCCTACGAGCAGTACTTC. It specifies CASRLTGSSYEQYF. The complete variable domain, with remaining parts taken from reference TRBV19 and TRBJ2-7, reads DGGITQSPKYLFRKEGQNVTLSCEQNLNHDAMYWYRQDPGQGLRLIYYSQIVNDFQKGDIAEGYSVSREKKESFPLTVTSAQKNPTAFYLCASRLTGSSYEQYFGPGTRLTVT.

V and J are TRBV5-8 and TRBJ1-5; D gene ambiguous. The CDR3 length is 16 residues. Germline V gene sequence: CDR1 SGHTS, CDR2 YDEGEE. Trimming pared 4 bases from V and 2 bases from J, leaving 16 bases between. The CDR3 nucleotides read TGTGCCAGCAGCCCCCTCATTGGCGGAGGCAATCAGCCCCAGCATTTT. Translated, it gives CASSPLIGGGNQPQHF.

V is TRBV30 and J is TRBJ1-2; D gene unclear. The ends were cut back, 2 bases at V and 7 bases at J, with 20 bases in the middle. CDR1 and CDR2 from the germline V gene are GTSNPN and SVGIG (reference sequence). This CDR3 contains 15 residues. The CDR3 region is CAWSPPTWLPRGYTF. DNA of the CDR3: TGTGCCTGGAGTCCCCCCACATGGCTTCCTCGTGGCTACACCTTC.

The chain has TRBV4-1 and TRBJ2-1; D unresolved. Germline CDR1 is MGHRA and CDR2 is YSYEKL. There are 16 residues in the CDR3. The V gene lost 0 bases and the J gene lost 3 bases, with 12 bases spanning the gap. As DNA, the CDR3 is TGCGCCAGCAGCCAAGAAGGGCACCTAAACTACAATGAGCAGTTCTTC. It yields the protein CASSQEGHLNYNEQFF.

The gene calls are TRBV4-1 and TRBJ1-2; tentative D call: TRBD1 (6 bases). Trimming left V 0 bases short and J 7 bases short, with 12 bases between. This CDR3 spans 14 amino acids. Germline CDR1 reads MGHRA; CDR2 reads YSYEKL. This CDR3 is CASSQDDRWGGYTF. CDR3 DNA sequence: TGCGCCAGCAGCCAAGACGACAGGTGGGGTGGCTACACCTTC.

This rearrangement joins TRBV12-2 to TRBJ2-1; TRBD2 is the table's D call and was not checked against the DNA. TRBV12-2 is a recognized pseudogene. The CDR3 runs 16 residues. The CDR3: CASRLAGPGLAPEQFF. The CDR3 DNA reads TGTGCAAGTCGCTTAGCGGGGCCGGGACTAGCACCTGAGCAGTTCTTC.

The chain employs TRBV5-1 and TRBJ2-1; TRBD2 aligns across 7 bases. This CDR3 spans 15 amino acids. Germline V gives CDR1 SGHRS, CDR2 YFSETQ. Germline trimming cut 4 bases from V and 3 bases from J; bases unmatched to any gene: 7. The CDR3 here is CASSPGGSFYNEQFF. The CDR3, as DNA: TGCGCCAGCAGCCCTGGCGGGAGCTTCTACAATGAGCAGTTCTTC.

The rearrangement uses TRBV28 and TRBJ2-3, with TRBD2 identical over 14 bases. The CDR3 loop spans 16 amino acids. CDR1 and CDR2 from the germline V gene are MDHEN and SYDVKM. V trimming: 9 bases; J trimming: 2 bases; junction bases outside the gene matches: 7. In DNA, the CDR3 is TGTGCCAGTGGACTAGCGGGAGGTTGGGACACAGATACGCAGTATTTT. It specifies CASGLAGGWDTDTQYF.

CDR3 sequence reads: CARRQDSYEAFF. In DNA, the CDR3 is TGCGCCAGGAGACAGGACTCGTATGAAGCTTTCTTT. This chain joins TRBV10-1 and TRBJ1-1, with D perhaps TRBD1 (6 bases). CDR1 is WNHNN, CDR2 SYGVQD, per germline (reference sequence). V gave up 9 bases and J gave up 7 bases, with 15 bases separating them. The CDR3 has 12 amino acids.

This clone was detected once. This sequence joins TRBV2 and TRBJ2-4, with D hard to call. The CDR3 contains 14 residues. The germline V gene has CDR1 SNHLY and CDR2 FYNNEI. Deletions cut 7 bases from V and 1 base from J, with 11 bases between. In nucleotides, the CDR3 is TGTGCCAGCACGCCCGGTGGGGCCAAAAACATTCAGTACTTC. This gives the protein CASTPGGAKNIQYF.

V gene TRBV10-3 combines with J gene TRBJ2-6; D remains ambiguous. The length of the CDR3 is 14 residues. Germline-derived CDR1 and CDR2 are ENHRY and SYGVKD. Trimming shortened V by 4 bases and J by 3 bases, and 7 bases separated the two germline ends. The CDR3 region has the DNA TGTGCCATCAGTGGTAACAGTGGGGCCAACGTCCTGACTTTC. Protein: CAISGNSGANVLTF.

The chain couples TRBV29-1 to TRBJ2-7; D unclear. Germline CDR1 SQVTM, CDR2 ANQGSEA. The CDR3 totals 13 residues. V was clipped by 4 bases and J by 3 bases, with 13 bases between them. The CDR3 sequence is CSVARLPGYEQYF. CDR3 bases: TGCAGCGTTGCCCGACTTCCCGGCTACGAGCAGTACTTC.

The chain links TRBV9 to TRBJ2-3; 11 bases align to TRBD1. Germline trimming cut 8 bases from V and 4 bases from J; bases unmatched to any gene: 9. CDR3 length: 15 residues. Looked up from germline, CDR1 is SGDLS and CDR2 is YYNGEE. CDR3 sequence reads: CASTPGTGGSDTQYF. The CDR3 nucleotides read TGTGCCAGTACCCCTGGGACAGGGGGTTCAGATACGCAGTATTTT.